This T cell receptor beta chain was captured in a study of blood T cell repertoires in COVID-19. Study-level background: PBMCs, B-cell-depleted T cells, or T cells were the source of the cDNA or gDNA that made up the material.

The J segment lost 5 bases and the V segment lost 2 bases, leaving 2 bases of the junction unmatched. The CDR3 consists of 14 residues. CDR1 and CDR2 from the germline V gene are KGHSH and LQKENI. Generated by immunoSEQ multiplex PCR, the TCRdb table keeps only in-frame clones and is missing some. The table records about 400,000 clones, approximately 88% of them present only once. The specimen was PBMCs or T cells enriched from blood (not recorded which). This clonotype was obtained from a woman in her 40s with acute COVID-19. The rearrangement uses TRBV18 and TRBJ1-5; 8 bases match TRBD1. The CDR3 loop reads CASSPGTGDQPQHF. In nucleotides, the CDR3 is TGTGCCAGCTCACCAGGGACAGGCGATCAGCCCCAGCATTTT.